A selection of T cell receptor beta chains follows, all from one sample in a study of blood T cell repertoires in COVID-19. The data were produced by immunoSEQ multiplex PCR, yet TCRdb's version contains in-frame clones alone and is incomplete. Counted here are 140,000 to 150,000 clones, around 89% occurring once; the ten biggest clones make up 2.5% to 3%. The sample consisted of peripheral blood. These receptors were obtained from a man in his sixties with active or convalescent COVID-19. The CDR3 runs from the conserved cysteine through the conserved F or W. D genes are given only for firm matches. Clone size appears in some rows only: once, few, many, or a class for an expanded clone.

D gene | J gene | V gene | clone size | CDR3 length | CDR3 protein | CDR3 DNA
TRBD1 | TRBJ1-2 | TRBV10-3 | NA | 13 | CAAWTGSNYGYTF | TGTGCCGCCTGGACAGGGAGCAACTATGGCTACACCTTC
NA | TRBJ1-5 | TRBV2 | NA | 15 | CASRHRDMINQPQHF | TGTGCCAGCAGGCACAGGGACATGATCAATCAGCCCCAGCATTTT
TRBD2 | TRBJ2-1 | TRBV9 | few | 16 | CASSLTSGGEYNEQFF | TGTGCCAGCAGCTTGACTAGCGGGGGAGAGTACAATGAGCAGTTCTTC
NA | TRBJ2-4 | TRBV19 | once | 14 | CATNSRGDRNIQYF | TGTGCCACCAACTCCAGGGGCGATCGGAACATTCAGTACTTC
NA | TRBJ2-7 | TRBV3-1/TRBV3-2 | NA | 16 | CASSQRVPGLSYEQYF | TGTGCCAGCAGCCAAAGAGTCCCCGGACTTTCCTACGAGCAGTACTTC
NA | TRBJ1-3 | TRBV2 | NA | 11 | CASSDRNTIYF | TGTGCCAGCAGTGACAGAAACACCATATATTTT
TRBD1 | TRBJ1-2 | TRBV9 | once | 15 | CASSSQGAANYGYTF | TGTGCCAGCAGCAGCCAGGGGGCGGCTAACTATGGCTACACCTTC
TRBD2 | TRBJ2-1 | TRBV7-8 | NA | 16 | CASSSGGLAGYNEQFF | TGTGCCAGCAGCTCCGGAGGACTAGCGGGCTACAATGAGCAGTTCTTC
NA | TRBJ1-1 | TRBV14 | NA | 15 | CASSQKISRGTEAFF | TGTGCCAGCAGCCAAAAAATAAGCAGGGGAACTGAAGCTTTCTTT
NA | TRBJ1-1 | TRBV6-5 | few | 14 | CASSYGRQNTEAFF | TGTGCCAGCAGTTACGGGCGACAGAACACTGAAGCTTTCTTT
TRBD1 | TRBJ2-7 | TRBV4-2 | few | 14 | CASSQADRGYEQYF | TGTGCCAGCAGCCAAGCGGACAGGGGATACGAGCAGTACTTC
TRBD1 | TRBJ2-2 | TRBV5-6 | NA | 14 | CASSSNTGAGELFF | TGTGCCAGCAGCTCTAATACAGGGGCCGGGGAGCTGTTTTTT
NA | TRBJ2-1 | TRBV27 | NA | 15 | CARGLVVLPRNEQFF | TGTGCCAGGGGGCTGGTGGTTCTCCCCCGGAATGAGCAGTTCTTC
TRBD1 | TRBJ1-5 | TRBV28 | NA | 12 | CASNRGNQPQHF | TGTGCCAGCAACAGGGGTAATCAGCCCCAGCATTTT
NA | TRBJ2-1 | TRBV9 | NA | 13 | CASSVRVENEQFF | TGTGCCAGCAGCGTACGGGTGGAGAATGAGCAGTTCTTC
TRBD2 | TRBJ2-3 | TRBV7-3 | NA | 15 | CASSVGTSGDRAQYF | TGTGCCAGCAGCGTCGGGACTAGCGGCGACCGGGCGCAGTATTTT
NA | TRBJ1-2 | TRBV19 | NA | 14 | CASSIRRANYGYTF | TGTGCCAGTAGTATCCGCAGGGCCAACTATGGCTACACCTTC
TRBD2 | TRBJ2-2 | TRBV2 | NA | 16 | CASSATYGRGTGELFF | TGTGCCAGCAGCGCAACCTATGGGAGGGGCACCGGGGAGCTGTTTTTT
TRBD2 | TRBJ2-7 | TRBV6-5 | NA | 13 | CASRGSGSPEQYF | TGTGCCAGCAGAGGTAGCGGGTCCCCCGAGCAGTACTTC
NA | TRBJ2-7 | TRBV7-9 | NA | 12 | CASSRASYEQYF | TGTGCCAGCAGCCGCGCCTCCTACGAGCAGTACTTC
NA | TRBJ1-5 | TRBV2 | few | 12 | CASNRGNQPQHF | TGTGCCAGCAATCGCGGCAATCAGCCCCAGCATTTT
TRBD2 | TRBJ2-3 | TRBV28 | NA | 14 | CASSMAGGADTQYF | TGTGCCAGCAGCATGGCGGGAGGAGCAGATACGCAGTATTTT
NA | TRBJ1-6 | TRBV27 | NA | 15 | CASSFRDGGYSPLHF | TGTGCCAGCAGTTTTCGGGACGGGGGTTATTCACCCCTCCACTTT
NA | TRBJ1-4 | TRBV29-1 | few | 13 | CSVYSSESEKLFF | TGCAGCGTCTATAGTAGTGAAAGCGAAAAACTGTTTTTT
NA | TRBJ2-2 | TRBV11-2 | NA | 13 | CASSPQGPGELFF | TGTGCCAGCAGCCCACAGGGCCCCGGGGAGCTGTTTTTT
TRBD1 | TRBJ2-2 | TRBV6-5 | NA | 14 | CASSRGQYTGELFF | TGTGCCAGCAGCAGGGGACAGTACACCGGGGAGCTGTTTTTT
TRBD1 | TRBJ1-5 | TRBV7-9 | NA | 14 | CASSLGQGAQPQHF | TGTGCCAGCAGCCTTGGACAGGGGGCGCAGCCCCAGCATTTT
NA | TRBJ1-3 | TRBV4-1 | NA | 15 | CASSQQPWRNRAPNF | TGCGCCAGCAGCCAGCAACCATGGAGGAACCGGGCCCCGAATTTT
NA | TRBJ2-7 | TRBV4-1 | NA | 17 | CASSLGDLAYNLYEQYF | TGCGCCAGCAGCCTAGGAGATCTAGCTTACAACCTCTACGAGCAGTACTTC
TRBD1 | TRBJ1-6 | TRBV10-2 | once | 16 | CASSPTGGGSNSPLHF | TGCGCCAGCAGTCCTACAGGGGGCGGCAGTAATTCACCCCTCCACTTT
NA | TRBJ2-7 | TRBV18 | NA | 13 | CASSPLREDEQYF | TGTGCCAGCTCACCATTGCGAGAGGACGAGCAGTACTTC
NA | TRBJ2-7 | TRBV3-1/TRBV3-2 | NA | 13 | CARDGPPGYEQYF | TGTGCCAGGGATGGACCGCCGGGGTACGAGCAGTACTTC
TRBD1 | TRBJ1-6 | TRBV30 | NA | 14 | CAWSGDRGSSPLHF | TGTGCCTGGAGTGGGGACAGGGGAAGTTCACCCCTCCACTTT
TRBD2 | TRBJ2-3 | TRBV4-2 | once | 21 | CASSQAPLAGGPGGRTDTQYF | TGTGCCAGCAGCCAAGCCCCACTAGCGGGAGGGCCAGGGGGGAGGACAGATACGCAGTATTTT